The TCR beta chain under discussion was sequenced for a study of cytomegalovirus exposure and HLA in healthy donors. Across the study: A preliminary data release comprised tens of millions of unique TCRs obtained from HLA-typed donors.

Healthy people donating bone marrow made up the donors. Study results and limitations: Segments of the TCR beta V type were, in most cases, productive about 87% or about 30% of the time in an earlier analysis. Presence/absence results assume similar sequencing depth per donor, which may not hold.

13 Jbeta primers and 60 Vbeta primers were used for the PCR. The data were produced by immunoSEQ multiplex PCR, yet TCRdb's version contains in-frame clones alone and is incomplete. The table records fewer than 200,000 clones, 80% of them present only once. Concerning this clone itself: Its antigen remains unidentified.

The CDR3 has 12 amino acids. CDR1 and CDR2 (germline): SEHNR, FQNEAQ (reference sequence). V was pared by 7 bases and J by 5 bases, with 11 bases between. The specimen was PBMCs. The chain recombines TRBV7-9 with TRBJ1-2; D is unclear. The origin of this receptor is a boy between 10 and 17 years old in good health and CMV-seronegative. CDR3 loop: CASTAERYGYTF. The CDR3 DNA sequence: TGTGCCAGCACGGCCGAGAGGTATGGCTACACCTTC.